Below are 5 T cell receptor beta chains sequenced from a single sample in a study of blood T cell repertoires in COVID-19. Measured with immunoSEQ multiplex PCR; TCRdb has only the in-frame clones, and not every one. The sample yields a few hundred thousand clones, about 86% seen once. The sample taken for sequencing was PBMCs or T cells enriched from blood (not recorded which). The receptors derive from a man between 45 and 60 years old who had recovered from COVID-19.

The chain recombines TRBV18 with TRBJ1-2; no clear D gene. CDR3 size: 13 residues. With 2 bases removed from V and 9 bases from J, the gap between germline ends came to 13 bases. Germline assignment: CDR1 KGHSH and CDR2 LQKENI. The CDR3 DNA reads as TGTGCCAGCTCACCAGAGACGAGGCGAAGCTACACCTTC. The encoded protein is CASSPETRRSYTF.

The chain joins TRBV10-2 to TRBJ2-7, with D possibly TRBD1 on 6 matching bases. Looked up from germline, CDR1 is WSHSY and CDR2 is SAAADI. CDR3 length: 15 residues. V shed 3 bases and J shed 4 bases, with 16 bases lying between them. CDR3 sequence: CASSDWQGHRYEQYF. The CDR3 nucleotides read TGCGCCAGCAGTGATTGGCAGGGGCACAGATACGAGCAGTACTTC.

V and J are TRBV11-2 and TRBJ2-5; 7 bases agree with TRBD1. With V trimmed by 3 bases and J by 3 bases, 10 bases remained unmatched. There are 16 residues in the CDR3. CDR1 and CDR2 from the germline V gene are SGHAT and FQNNGV. The CDR3: CASSFFTGDLKETQYF. The CDR3 DNA follows: TGTGCCAGCAGCTTTTTTACAGGGGACCTAAAAGAGACCCAGTACTTC.

The chain links TRBV11-3 to TRBJ2-6; a possible D gene is TRBD2 (5 bases). The CDR3 has 16 residues. Germline CDR1 reads SGHNT; CDR2 reads YENEEA. V was pared by 3 bases and J by 3 bases, with 12 bases between. Here the CDR3 reads CASSFGLSFGANVLTF. The CDR3 DNA follows: TGTGCCAGCAGCTTTGGACTCTCATTTGGGGCCAACGTCCTGACTTTC.

CDR3 sequence reads: CASSSTTGRETQYF. The CDR3 DNA sequence: TGTGCCAGCAGCTCAACGACAGGGAGGGAGACCCAGTACTTC. The rearrangement uses TRBV7-2 and TRBJ2-5, with D possibly TRBD1 on 7 matching bases. CDR3 length: 14 amino acids. Trimming took off 4 bases at V and 5 bases at J, with 14 bases between the two ends. Germline-derived CDR1 and CDR2 are SGHTA and FQGNSA.